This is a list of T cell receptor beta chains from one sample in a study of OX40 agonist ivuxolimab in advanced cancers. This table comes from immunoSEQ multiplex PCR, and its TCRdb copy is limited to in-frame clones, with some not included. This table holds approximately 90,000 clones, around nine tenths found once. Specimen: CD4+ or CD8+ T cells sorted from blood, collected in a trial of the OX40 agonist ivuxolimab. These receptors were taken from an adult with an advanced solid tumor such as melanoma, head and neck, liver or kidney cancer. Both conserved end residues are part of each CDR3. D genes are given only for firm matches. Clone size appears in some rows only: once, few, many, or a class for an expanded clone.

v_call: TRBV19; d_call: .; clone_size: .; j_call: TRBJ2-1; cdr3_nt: TGTGCCACCACAGATGGGTTGTGGAACAATGAGCAGTTCTTC; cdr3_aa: CATTDGLWNNEQFF
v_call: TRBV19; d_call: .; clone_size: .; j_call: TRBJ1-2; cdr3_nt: TGTGCCAGTAGTATTTCAGGGGCCTATGGCTACACCTTC; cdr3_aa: CASSISGAYGYTF
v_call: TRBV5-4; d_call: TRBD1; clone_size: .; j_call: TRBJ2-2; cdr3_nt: TGTGCCAGCAGCTTGGTTACAGGGGTCCCCCCCGGGGAGCTGTTTTTT; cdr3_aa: CASSLVTGVPPGELFF
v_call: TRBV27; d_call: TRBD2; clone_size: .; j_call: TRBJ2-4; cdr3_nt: TGTGCCAGCAGTTGGAGGACTAGCGGGGGGGGCCTAGCCAAAAACATTCAGTACTTC; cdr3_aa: CASSWRTSGGGLAKNIQYF
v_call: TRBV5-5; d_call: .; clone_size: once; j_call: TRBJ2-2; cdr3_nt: TGTGCCAGCAGCTTGGGGAGGAACACCGGGGAGCTGTTTTTT; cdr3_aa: CASSLGRNTGELFF
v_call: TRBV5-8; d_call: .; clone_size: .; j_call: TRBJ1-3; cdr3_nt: TGTGCCAGCAGCCGTATTATGGGGAGCCGAAACACCATATATTTT; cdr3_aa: CASSRIMGSRNTIYF
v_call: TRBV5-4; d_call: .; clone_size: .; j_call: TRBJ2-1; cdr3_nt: TGTGCCAGCAGCTTGGGAGGAAGAACTTCCTACAATGAGCAGTTCTTC; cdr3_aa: CASSLGGRTSYNEQFF
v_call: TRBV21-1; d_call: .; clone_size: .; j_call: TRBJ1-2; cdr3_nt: TGTGCCAGCAGCAAAGTTCGTACGGGGAACTATGGCTACGCCTTC; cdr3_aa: CASSKVRTGNYGYAF
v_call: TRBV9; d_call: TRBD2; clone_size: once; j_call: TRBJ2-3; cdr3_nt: TGTGCCAGCAGCGTATCCCTAGCCGGGACTAGCGGGGGGCAGCGCACAGATACGCAGTATTTT; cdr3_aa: CASSVSLAGTSGGQRTDTQYF
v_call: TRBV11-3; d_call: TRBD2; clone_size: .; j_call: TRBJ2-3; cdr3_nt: TGTGCCAGCAGCTTAAGGGGAGGGGATACGCAGTATTTT; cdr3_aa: CASSLRGGDTQYF
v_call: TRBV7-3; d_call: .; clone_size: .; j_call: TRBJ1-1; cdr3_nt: TGTGCCAGCAGCTTAGACGTGGTTACTGAAGCTTTCTTT; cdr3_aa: CASSLDVVTEAFF
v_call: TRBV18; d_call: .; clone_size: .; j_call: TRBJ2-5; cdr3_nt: TGTGCCAGCTCACCACCCACCGTCCCGGAGACCCAGTACTTC; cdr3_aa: CASSPPTVPETQYF
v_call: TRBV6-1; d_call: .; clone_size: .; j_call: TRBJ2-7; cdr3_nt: TGTGCCAGCAGGGAAACCGGGGCCTACGAGCAGTACTTC; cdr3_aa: CASRETGAYEQYF
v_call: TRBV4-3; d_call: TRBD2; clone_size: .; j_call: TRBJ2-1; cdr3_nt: TGCGCCAGCAGCCAAGAGGGGCTAGCGGGGGGGCGGAATGAGCAGTTCTTC; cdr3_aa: CASSQEGLAGGRNEQFF
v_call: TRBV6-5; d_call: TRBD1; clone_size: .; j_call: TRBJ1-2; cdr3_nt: TGTGCCAGCAGTTACTCGCTAGGGGGCGCGAAGGGCTACACCTTC; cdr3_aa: CASSYSLGGAKGYTF
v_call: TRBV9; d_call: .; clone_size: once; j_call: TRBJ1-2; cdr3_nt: TGTGCCAGCAGCGCAGAGGAGGGGAGGACCTATGGCTACACCTTC; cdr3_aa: CASSAEEGRTYGYTF
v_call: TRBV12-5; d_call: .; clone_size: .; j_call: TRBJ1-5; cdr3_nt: TGTGCTAGTGGTTTGGTAGTACAGGGAGGGCAGCCCCAGCATTTT; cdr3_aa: CASGLVVQGGQPQHF
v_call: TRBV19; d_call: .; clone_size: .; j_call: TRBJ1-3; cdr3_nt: TGTGCCAGTAGTATTTCTGGAAACACCATATATTTT; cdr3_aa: CASSISGNTIYF
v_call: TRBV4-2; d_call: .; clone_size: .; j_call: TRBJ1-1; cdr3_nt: TGTGCCAGCAGCCAAGAATCAGGGTCGAACACTGAAGCTTTCTTT; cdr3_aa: CASSQESGSNTEAFF
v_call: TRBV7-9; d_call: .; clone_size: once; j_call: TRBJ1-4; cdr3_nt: TGTGCCAGCAGCTTTTATTCATATGGGGCCACTAATGAAAAACTGTTTTTT; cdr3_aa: CASSFYSYGATNEKLFF
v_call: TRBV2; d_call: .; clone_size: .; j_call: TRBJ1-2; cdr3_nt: TGTGCCAGCAGTGTATCACAGGGCCCCATTTCGTTTAGCTACACCTTC; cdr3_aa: CASSVSQGPISFSYTF
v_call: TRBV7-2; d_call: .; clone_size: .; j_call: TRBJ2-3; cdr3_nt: TGTGCCAGCAGCTTAGTGGCAGGGTCCCACACAGATACGCAGTATTTT; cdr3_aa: CASSLVAGSHTDTQYF
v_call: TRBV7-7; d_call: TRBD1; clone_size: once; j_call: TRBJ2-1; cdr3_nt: TGTGCCAGCAGCTTAGATCCCACGGGGACAGCAAATTACAATGAGCAGTTCTTC; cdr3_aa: CASSLDPTGTANYNEQFF
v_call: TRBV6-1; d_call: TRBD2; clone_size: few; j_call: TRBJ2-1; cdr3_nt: TGTGCCAGCAGTGCCCGCTTGGGGCTAGCGGGGGACAATGAGCAGTTCTTC; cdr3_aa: CASSARLGLAGDNEQFF
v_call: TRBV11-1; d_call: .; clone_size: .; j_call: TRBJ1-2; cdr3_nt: TGTGCCAGCAGCTTAGATCCAGGGGATCTCAGTGGCTACACCTTC; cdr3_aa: CASSLDPGDLSGYTF
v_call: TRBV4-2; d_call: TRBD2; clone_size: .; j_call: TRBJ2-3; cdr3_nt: TGTGCCAGCAGCCAAGGGGGTGCAGCGGGGGGGCCGGGTACGCAGTATTTT; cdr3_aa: CASSQGGAAGGPGTQYF
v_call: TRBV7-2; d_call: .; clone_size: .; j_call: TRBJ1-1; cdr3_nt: TGTGCCAGCAGCTCCTGGGCGGGCACTGAAGCTTTCTTT; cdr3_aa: CASSSWAGTEAFF
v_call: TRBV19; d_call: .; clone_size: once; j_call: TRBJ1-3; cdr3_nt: TGTGCCAGTAGTATCGCAGAGAGCTCTGGAAACACCATATATTTT; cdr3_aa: CASSIAESSGNTIYF
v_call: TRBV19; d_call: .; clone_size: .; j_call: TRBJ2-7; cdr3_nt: TGTGCCAGTCGCCAGAGGGGGAGGACCTACGAGCAGTACTTC; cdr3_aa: CASRQRGRTYEQYF
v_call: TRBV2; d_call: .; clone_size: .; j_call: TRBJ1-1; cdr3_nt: TGTGCCAGCAGTGGTAGACAAGGGTTCGCTGAAGCTTTCTTT; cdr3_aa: CASSGRQGFAEAFF
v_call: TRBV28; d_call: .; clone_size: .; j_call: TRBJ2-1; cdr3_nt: TGTGCCAGCAGTCCCTCCGGGGGATACAATGAGCAGTTCTTC; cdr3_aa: CASSPSGGYNEQFF
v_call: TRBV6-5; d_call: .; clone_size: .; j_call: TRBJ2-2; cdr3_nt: TGTGCCAGCAGGGCCATGGGTCCGAACACCGGGGAGCTGTTTTTT; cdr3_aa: CASRAMGPNTGELFF
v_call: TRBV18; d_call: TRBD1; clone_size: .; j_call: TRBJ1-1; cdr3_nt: TGTGCCAGCTCGTACACAGGGGGCGCGTCCAACACTGAAGCTTTCTTT; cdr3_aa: CASSYTGGASNTEAFF
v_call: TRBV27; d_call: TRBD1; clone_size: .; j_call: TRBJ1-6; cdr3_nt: TGTGCCAGCAGTTTACAGGGGGCGTATAATTCACCCCTCCACTTT; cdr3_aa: CASSLQGAYNSPLHF
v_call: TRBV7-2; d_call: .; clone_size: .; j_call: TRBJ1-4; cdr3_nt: TGTGCCAGCAGCCTTAGAACTAATGAAAAACTGTTTTTT; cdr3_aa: CASSLRTNEKLFF
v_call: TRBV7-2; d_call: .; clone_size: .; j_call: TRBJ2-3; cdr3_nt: TGTGCCAGCAGCCCCAGACCTTACTCGGATACGCAGTATTTT; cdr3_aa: CASSPRPYSDTQYF
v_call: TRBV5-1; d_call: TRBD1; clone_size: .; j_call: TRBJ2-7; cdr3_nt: TGCGCCAGCAGCTTGTGGGACAGGGACGGCGAGCAGTACTTC; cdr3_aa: CASSLWDRDGEQYF
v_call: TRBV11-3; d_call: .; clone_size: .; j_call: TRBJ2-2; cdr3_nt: TGTGCCAGCAGCGAGATAGTCACCGGGGAGCTGTTTTTT; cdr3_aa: CASSEIVTGELFF
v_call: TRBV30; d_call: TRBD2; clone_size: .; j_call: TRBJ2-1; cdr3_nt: TGTGCCTGGAGTGTAGGTGTAGCGGGGGATAGCTCCTACAATGAGCAGTTCTTC; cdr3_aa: CAWSVGVAGDSSYNEQFF
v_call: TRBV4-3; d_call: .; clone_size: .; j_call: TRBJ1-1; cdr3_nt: TGCGCCAGCAGCCAGTCGGGAAGGGCCCAAGCTTTCTTT; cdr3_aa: CASSQSGRAQAFF
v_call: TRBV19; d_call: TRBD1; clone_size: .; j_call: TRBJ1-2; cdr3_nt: TGTGCCTCCAAGGACAGGCGACGCGCTAACTATGGCTACACCTTC; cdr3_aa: CASKDRRRANYGYTF
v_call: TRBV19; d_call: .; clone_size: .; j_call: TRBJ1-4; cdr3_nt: TGTGCCAGTACTAACCTCGCCGAAAAACTGTTTTTT; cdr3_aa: CASTNLAEKLFF
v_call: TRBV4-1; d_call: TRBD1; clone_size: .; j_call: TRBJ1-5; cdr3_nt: TGCGCCAGCAGCCAAGTTATCCAGGGGGACAATCAGCCCCAGCATTTT; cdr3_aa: CASSQVIQGDNQPQHF